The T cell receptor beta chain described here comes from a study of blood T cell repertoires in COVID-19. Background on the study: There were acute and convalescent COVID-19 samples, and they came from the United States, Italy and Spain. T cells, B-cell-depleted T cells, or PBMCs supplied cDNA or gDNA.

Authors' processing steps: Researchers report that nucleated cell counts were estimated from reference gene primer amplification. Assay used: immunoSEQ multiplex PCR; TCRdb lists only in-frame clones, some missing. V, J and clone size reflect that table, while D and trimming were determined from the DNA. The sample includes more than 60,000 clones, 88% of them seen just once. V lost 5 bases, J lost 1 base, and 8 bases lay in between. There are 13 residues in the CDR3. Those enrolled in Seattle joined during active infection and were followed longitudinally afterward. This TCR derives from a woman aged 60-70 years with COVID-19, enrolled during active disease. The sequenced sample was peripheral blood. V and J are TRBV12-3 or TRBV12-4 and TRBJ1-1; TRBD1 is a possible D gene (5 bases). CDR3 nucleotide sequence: TGTGCCAGCAGTCTTACAGGGAACACTGAAGCTTTCTTT. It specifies CASSLTGNTEAFF.